Below are 18 T cell receptor beta chains sequenced from a single sample in a study of PD-1 blockade in classical Hodgkin lymphoma. Relapse was seen in all patients after autologous stem cell transplantation, and brentuximab vedotin exposure was variable. Using immunoSEQ multiplex PCR, the repertoire was profiled, and TCRdb retains in-frame clones only, with some absent. The repertoire has more than 35,000 clones, just over 75% of them found once; the top ten carry roughly 15%. The input for sequencing was peripheral blood mononuclear cells (PBMCs), taken before the second cycle of nivolumab. The receptor source for this set is a human donor with classical Hodgkin lymphoma.

The J gene is TRBJ2-5, the V gene TRBV5-4; D is unclear. TRBJ2-7 explains the end of the DNA better; the J call may be wrong. This CDR3 has 13 amino acids. CDR1 is SGHNT and CDR2 is YYREEE in the germline V gene (reference sequence). CDR3 nucleotides: TGTGCCAGCAGCTGGGCCGGCACCTACGAGCAGTACTTC. It is translated as CASSWAGTYEQYF.

This clone has a handful of counts. V is TRBV7-2 and J is TRBJ2-5, with 9 positions matching TRBD1. Trimming took 4 bases from V and 4 from J; bases not matched to a gene: 10. This CDR3 region has 16 residues. Germline V lookup: CDR1 SGHTA, CDR2 FQGNSA. CDR3: CASSSARTGAGETQYF. In DNA form, the CDR3 reads TGTGCCAGCAGCTCTGCTCGGACAGGGGCGGGAGAGACCCAGTACTTC.

V gene TRBV9 combines with J gene TRBJ2-3; D possibly corresponds to TRBD2 (5 bases). The CDR3 runs 14 residues. V was clipped by 4 bases and J by 5 bases, with 14 bases between them. Germline CDR1 and CDR2: SGDLS and YYNGEE. This CDR3 reads CASSRLGGGDTQYF. The DNA for the CDR3 is TGTGCCAGCAGCCGTCTCGGCGGAGGAGATACGCAGTATTTT.

This chain joins TRBV6-6 and TRBJ2-7; TRBD2 aligns across 7 bases. The germline CDR1 and CDR2 sequences are MNHNY and SVGAGI (reference sequence). The ends lost 7 bases at V and 2 bases at J; junction bases unmatched: 5. This CDR3 comprises 13 residues. CDR3 region: CASKRGETYEQYF. The CDR3 nucleotides are TGTGCCAGCAAGCGGGGCGAGACCTACGAGCAGTACTTC.

The chain recombines TRBV2 with TRBJ1-2; no reliable D call. Trimming shortened V by 6 bases and J by 2 bases, and 10 bases separated the two germline ends. This CDR3 has 13 residues. The germline V gene has CDR1 SNHLY and CDR2 FYNNEI. The CDR3 region is CASSFTANYGYTF. CDR3 bases: TGTGCCAGCAGCTTTACAGCGAACTATGGCTACACCTTC. Combining the CDR3 with reference TRBV2 and TRBJ1-2 gives the whole variable domain EPEVTQTPSHQVTQMGQEVILRCVPISNHLYFYWYRQILGQKVEFLVSFYNNEISEKSEIFDDQFSVERPDGSNFTLKIRSTKLEDSAMYFCASSFTANYGYTFGSGTRLTVV.

The chain recombines TRBV7-9 with TRBJ2-2; possible D gene TRBD2, 5 bases. The germline V gene has CDR1 SEHNR and CDR2 FQNEAQ (reference sequence). Trimming took off 2 bases at V and 5 bases at J, with 12 bases between the two ends. This CDR3 is 15 amino acids long. The CDR3 DNA reads TGTGCCAGCAGCTTACTGGGTTCGGGGACCGGGGAGCTGTTTTTT. It translates to CASSLLGSGTGELFF.

This clone appeared a few times. V gene TRBV6-1 combines with J gene TRBJ2-7; 11 nucleotides agree with TRBD2. Germline CDR1 and CDR2: MNHNS and SASEGT. The CDR3 extends over 14 amino acids. J gave up 4 bases and V 5 bases, and 4 bases lay outside the gene matches. The CDR3 nucleotides read TGTGCCAGCAGTCATAGCGGGGGGGGGTACGAGCAGTACTTC. Protein sequence: CASSHSGGGYEQYF.

This chain joins TRBV6-5 and TRBJ2-6; D uncertain. Trimming took 6 bases from V and 2 from J, leaving 2 bases between them. CDR1 MNHEY and CDR2 SVGAGI come from the germline V gene. CDR3 length: 12 amino acids. The CDR3 protein is CASRTGANVLTF. CDR3 DNA sequence: TGTGCCAGCAGGACTGGGGCCAACGTCCTGACTTTC.

This clone was detected only once. The chain recombines TRBV5-1 with TRBJ2-7; D not certain. Between the trimmed V and J ends, which lost 4 bases and 7 bases, there was a span of 18 bases. The germline V gene encodes CDR1 SGHRS and CDR2 YFSETQ. The CDR3 loop spans 14 amino acids. CDR3 DNA sequence: TGCGCCAGCAGCATTGAAGGACGGACCGGGGAGCAGTACTTC. Amino acid sequence: CASSIEGRTGEQYF.

The rearrangement uses TRBV27 and TRBJ2-3, with D unresolved. The CDR3 consists of 15 residues. CDR1 is MNHEY and CDR2 is SMNVEV in the germline V gene (reference sequence). V was pared by 2 bases and J by 0 bases, with 9 bases between. The DNA for the CDR3 is TGTGCCAGCAGTTTAGTCGGTTTAAGCACAGATACGCAGTATTTT. Its translation: CASSLVGLSTDTQYF.

The chain recombines TRBV27 with TRBJ1-2; a possible D gene is TRBD1 (6 bases). The V end was cut by 6 bases, the J end by 6 bases, with 14 bases between. Germline V lookup: CDR1 MNHEY, CDR2 SMNVEV (reference sequence). The CDR3 length is 13 residues. The CDR3: CASRPTGFNGYTF. DNA for the CDR3: TGTGCCAGCAGACCGACAGGTTTTAATGGCTACACCTTC.

The chain carries TRBV9 and TRBJ1-1; D is uncertain. Germline loops: CDR1 SGDLS, CDR2 YYNGEE. This CDR3 has 13 amino acids. With 0 bases removed from V and 7 bases from J, the gap between germline ends came to 10 bases. The DNA for the CDR3 is TGTGCCAGCAGCGTAGTCCAGGATGGTGAAGCTTTCTTT. Amino acids: CASSVVQDGEAFF.

The chain employs TRBV9 and TRBJ2-5; TRBD2 matches at 11 bases. Looked up from germline, CDR1 is SGDLS and CDR2 is YYNGEE. The CDR3 extends over 16 amino acids. V trimming: 3 bases; J trimming: 5 bases; junction bases outside the gene matches: 9. CDR3 sequence: CASSAATSGGGETQYF. CDR3 sequence (DNA): TGTGCCAGCAGCGCCGCTACTAGCGGGGGCGGGGAGACCCAGTACTTC.

The gene calls are TRBV7-8 and TRBJ2-4; a possible D gene is TRBD1 (5 bases). Trimming shortened V by 1 base and J by 9 bases, and 10 bases separated the two germline ends. From germline, CDR1 is SGHVS and CDR2 FQNEAQ. This CDR3 contains 13 residues. The chain's CDR3 is CASSLGRAAIQYF. The DNA of the CDR3 is TGTGCCAGCAGCTTAGGCAGGGCGGCCATTCAGTACTTC.

J is TRBJ1-1 and V is TRBV2; 9 bases are a match to TRBD1. In germline, CDR1 is SNHLY, CDR2 FYNNEI. CDR3 length: 15 residues. V was pared by 6 bases and J by 7 bases, with 12 bases of the junction left unmatched. The CDR3 protein is CASRILRDRANEAFF. Written as DNA, the CDR3 is TGTGCCAGCAGAATACTTCGGGACAGGGCAAATGAAGCTTTCTTT.

The V call is TRBV5-1, the J call TRBJ2-5; D might be TRBD2 (6 bases). In germline, CDR1 is SGHRS, CDR2 YFSETQ. This CDR3 has 14 residues. The V end was cut by 1 base, the J end by 11 bases, with 18 bases between. The chain's CDR3 is CASSLPTVRREQYF. Here the CDR3 DNA reads TGCGCCAGCAGCTTGCCCACGGTGCGGAGGGAGCAGTACTTC. Variable domain in full (rest from reference TRBV5-1 and TRBJ2-5): KAGVTQTPRYLIKTRGQQVTLSCSPISGHRSVSWYQQTPGQGLQFLFEYFSETQRNKGNFPGRFSGRQFSNSRSEMNVSTLELGDSALYLCASSLPTVRREQYFGPGTRLLVL.

The CDR3 DNA follows: TGTGCCAGCTCACGGGACAGGGGGCTCAACGAGCAGTACTTC. This gives the protein CASSRDRGLNEQYF. This chain links TRBV18 with TRBJ2-7, with TRBD1 matching 12 bases. The CDR3 is 14 residues long. Germline values: CDR1 KGHSH, CDR2 LQKENI. V shed 4 bases and J 5 bases; nucleotides not matched to a gene: 3.

The genes are TRBV6-5 and TRBJ2-7; D is possibly TRBD2 (6 bases). Germline assignment: CDR1 MNHEY and CDR2 SVGAGI. V gave up 2 bases and J gave up 6 bases, with 17 bases separating them. CDR3 length: 15 amino acids. CDR3 nucleotides: TGTGCCAGCAGTTACAGGGAGATGGGGGGATTCGAGCAGTACTTC. Protein sequence: CASSYREMGGFEQYF.